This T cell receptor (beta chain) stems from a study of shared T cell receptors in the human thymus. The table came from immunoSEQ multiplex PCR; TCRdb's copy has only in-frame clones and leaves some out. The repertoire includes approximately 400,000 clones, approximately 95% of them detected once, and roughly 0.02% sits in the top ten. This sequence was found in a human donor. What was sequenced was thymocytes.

The CDR3 protein is CASTTDNNEQFF. DNA for the CDR3: TGTGCCAGCACCACAGACAACAATGAGCAGTTCTTC. The V call is TRBV27, the J call TRBJ2-1; D remains ambiguous. V was cut by 7 bases and J by 5 bases, with 9 bases left in between. The CDR3 is 12 amino acids. Germline V gives CDR1 MNHEY, CDR2 SMNVEV (reference sequence).